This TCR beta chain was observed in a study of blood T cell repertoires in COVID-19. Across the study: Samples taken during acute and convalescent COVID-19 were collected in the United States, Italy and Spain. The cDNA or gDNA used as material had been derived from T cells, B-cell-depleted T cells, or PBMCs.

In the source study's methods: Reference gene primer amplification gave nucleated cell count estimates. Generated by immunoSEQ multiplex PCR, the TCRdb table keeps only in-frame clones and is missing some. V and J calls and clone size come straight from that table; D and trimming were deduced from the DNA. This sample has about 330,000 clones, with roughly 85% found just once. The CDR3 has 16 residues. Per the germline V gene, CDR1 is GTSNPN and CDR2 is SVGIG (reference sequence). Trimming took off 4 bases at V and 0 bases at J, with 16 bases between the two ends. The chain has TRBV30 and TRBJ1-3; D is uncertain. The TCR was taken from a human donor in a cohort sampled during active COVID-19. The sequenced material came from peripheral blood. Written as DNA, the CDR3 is TGTGCCTGGACCGGGTTCGGGGTTCTCTCTGGAAACACCATATATTTT. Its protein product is CAWTGFGVLSGNTIYF. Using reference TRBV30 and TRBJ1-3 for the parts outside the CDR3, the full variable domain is SQTIHQWPATLVQPVGSPLSLECTVEGTSNPNLYWYRQAAGRGLQLLFYSVGIGQISSEVPQNLSASRPQDRQFILSSKKLLLSDSGFYLCAWTGFGVLSGNTIYFGEGSWLTVV.